The clone carrying this T cell receptor (beta chain) was seen only a few times. Its specificity is unknown. V was clipped by 5 bases and J by 3 bases; unmatched bases: 11. This CDR3 region has 16 residues. The germline V gene has CDR1 SGHTA and CDR2 FQGNSA. The sample comes from a study of T cell responses to AZD1222 COVID-19 vaccine. Findings and caveats of the study: A reported finding is that nearly half of spike-specific TCRs target unmutated variant regions. Two AZD1222 doses significantly raised spike-specific TCR breadth and depth over controls.

Clones were read by immunoSEQ multiplex PCR, and TCRdb kept only the in-frame ones, dropping some. The sample lists fewer than 150,000 clones, about 86% occurring once. This TCR was recovered from an adult who received the AZD1222 COVID-19 vaccine. The sample in question was peripheral blood, obtained 28 days after the second AZD1222 dose. This sequence joins TRBV7-2 and TRBJ2-7; 9 nucleotides align to TRBD1. CDR3 bases: TGTGCCAGCAGCACCCCGGACAGGGGCGGTGGCTACGAGCAGTACTTC. Residues: CASSTPDRGGGYEQYF. The entire variable domain, with the rest obtained from reference TRBV7-2 and TRBJ2-7, is as follows: GAGVSQSPSNKVTEKGKDVELRCDPISGHTALYWYRQSLGQGLEFLIYFQGNSAPDKSGLPSDRFSAERTGGSVSTLTIQRTQQEDSAVYLCASSTPDRGGGYEQYFGPGTRLTVT.